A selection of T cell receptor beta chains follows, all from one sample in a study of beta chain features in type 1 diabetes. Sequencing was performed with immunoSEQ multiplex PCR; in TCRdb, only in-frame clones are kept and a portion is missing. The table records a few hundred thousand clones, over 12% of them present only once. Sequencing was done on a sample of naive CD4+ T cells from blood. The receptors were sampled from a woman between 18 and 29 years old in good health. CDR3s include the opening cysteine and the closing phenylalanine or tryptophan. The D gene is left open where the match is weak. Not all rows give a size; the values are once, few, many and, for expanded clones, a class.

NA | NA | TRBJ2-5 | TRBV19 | TGTGCCACCGAGGGCTCCCAAGAGACCCAGTACTTC | CATEGSQETQYF
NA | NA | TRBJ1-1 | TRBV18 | TGTGCCAGCTCCTTGGGGAGGGAGAACACTGAAGCTTTCTTT | CASSLGRENTEAFF
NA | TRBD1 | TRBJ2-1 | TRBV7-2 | TGTGCCAGCAGCTTAACGACAGGGAGTAGTGAGCAGTTCTTC | CASSLTTGSSEQFF
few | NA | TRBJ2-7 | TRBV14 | TGTGCCAGCAGCCCGGTCCCTTCCCCCTACGAGCAGTACTTC | CASSPVPSPYEQYF
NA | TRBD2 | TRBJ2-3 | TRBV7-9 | TGTGCCAGCTTAATACTAGCGGGCACAGATACGCAGTATTTT | CASLILAGTDTQYF
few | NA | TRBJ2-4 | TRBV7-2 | TGTGCCAGCAGCTTAGCGCGTTGGAACCGGGATATCAAAAACATTCAGTACTTC | CASSLARWNRDIKNIQYF
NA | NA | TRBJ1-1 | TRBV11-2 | TGTGCCAGCAGCCCCCCCGGGGAGAACACTGAAGCTTTCTTT | CASSPPGENTEAFF
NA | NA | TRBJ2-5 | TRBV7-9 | TGTGCCAGCAGCTTGGCAGAAGAGACCCAGTACTTC | CASSLAEETQYF
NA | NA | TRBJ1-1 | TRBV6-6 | TGTGCCAGCAGCCAGGACAGCCCCCCTGAAGCTTTCTTT | CASSQDSPPEAFF
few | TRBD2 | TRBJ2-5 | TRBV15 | TGTGCCACCAGGAAGGGACTAGGACAAGAGACCCAGTACTTC | CATRKGLGQETQYF
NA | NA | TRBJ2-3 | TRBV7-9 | TGTGCCAGCGCCACAGGGTCCTCCCCCACAGATACGCAGTATTTT | CASATGSSPTDTQYF
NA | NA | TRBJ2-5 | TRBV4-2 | TGTGCCAGCAGCCAAGATACCAGGGCCCAAGAGACCCAGTACTTC | CASSQDTRAQETQYF
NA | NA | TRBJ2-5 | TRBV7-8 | TGTGCCAGCAGCTTATCTAGGTCGGAGGAGACCCAGTACTTC | CASSLSRSEETQYF
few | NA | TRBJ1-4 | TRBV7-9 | TGTGCCAGCAGCTTAGTTGCACAGGGTGAAGAAAAACTGTTTTTT | CASSLVAQGEEKLFF
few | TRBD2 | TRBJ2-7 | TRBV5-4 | TGTGCCAGCAGCTTGGATAGCGGGAGAGAGCAGTACTTC | CASSLDSGREQYF
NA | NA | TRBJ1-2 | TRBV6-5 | TGTGCCAGCAGTACAGGGAATGGCTACACCTTC | CASSTGNGYTF
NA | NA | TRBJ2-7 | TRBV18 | TGTGCCAGCTCACGGACAGACTATCAGCAGTACTTC | CASSRTDYQQYF
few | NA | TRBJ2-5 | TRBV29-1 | TGCAGCGTTGATGGTAGAGGAGAGACCCAGTACTTC | CSVDGRGETQYF
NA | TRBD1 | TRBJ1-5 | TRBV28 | TGTGCCAGCCATCGGGGACAGGGGCGGAGCAATCAGCCCCAGCATTTT | CASHRGQGRSNQPQHF
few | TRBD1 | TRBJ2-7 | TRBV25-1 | TGTGCCAGCAGTAGGGCCGGGACAGGGGCTAAGGAGCAGTACTTC | CASSRAGTGAKEQYF
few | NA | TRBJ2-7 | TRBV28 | TGTGCCAGCATGACAACCTACGAGCAGTACTTC | CASMTTYEQYF
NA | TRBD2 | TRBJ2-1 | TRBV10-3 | TGTGCCATCAGGTTAGCGGGAGGGGGAAACGCCAATGAGCAGTTCTTC | CAIRLAGGGNANEQFF
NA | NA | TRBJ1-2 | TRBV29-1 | TGCAGCGTTTTAGCTTCAGGGGAGGGGTATGGCTACACCTTC | CSVLASGEGYGYTF
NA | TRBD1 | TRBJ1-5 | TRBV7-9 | TGTGCCAGCAGCCCCGCCTCCGGGACAGGGGTCAATCAGCCCCAGCATTTT | CASSPASGTGVNQPQHF
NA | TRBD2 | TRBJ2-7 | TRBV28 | TGTGCCAGCAGAAGGACTAGCGGGAGGGTCTACGAGCAGTACTTC | CASRRTSGRVYEQYF
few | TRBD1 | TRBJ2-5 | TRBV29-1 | TGCAGCGTTGAAGTATCCCAGGGGGCAGAGACCCAGTACTTC | CSVEVSQGAETQYF
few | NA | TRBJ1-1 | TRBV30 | TGTGCCTGGGGCACCCAGGAGGGGACTGAAGCTTTCTTT | CAWGTQEGTEAFF
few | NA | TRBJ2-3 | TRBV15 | TGTGCCACCAGCGGACTGGGCGGGGTTAGCACAGATACGCAGTATTTT | CATSGLGGVSTDTQYF
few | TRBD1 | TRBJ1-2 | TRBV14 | TGTGCCAGCAGCCAAGAAGGGGGCCCGGTTCCCTATGGCTACACCTTC | CASSQEGGPVPYGYTF
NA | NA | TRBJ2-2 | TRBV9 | TGTGCCAGCAGCCCCATAAGACTCAACACCGGGGAGCTGTTTTTT | CASSPIRLNTGELFF
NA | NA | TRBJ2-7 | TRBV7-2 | TGTGCCAGCAGCTTACGGGTCTCGGGTTACGAGCAGTACTTC | CASSLRVSGYEQYF
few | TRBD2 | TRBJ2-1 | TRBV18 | TGTGCCAGCTCACCCAAACTAGCGGACAATGAGCAGTTCTTC | CASSPKLADNEQFF
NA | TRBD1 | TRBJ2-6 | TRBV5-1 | TGCGCCAGCAGCTTGCTGAGTATCCAGGGACAGGGATCTGGGGCCAACGTCCTGACTTTC | CASSLLSIQGQGSGANVLTF
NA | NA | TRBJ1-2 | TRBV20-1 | TGCAGTGCAGGAGCTAACTATGGCTACACCTTC | CSAGANYGYTF
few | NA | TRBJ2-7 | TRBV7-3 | TGTGCCAGCAGCTTAGATGGCGGCTACGAGCAGTACTTC | CASSLDGGYEQYF
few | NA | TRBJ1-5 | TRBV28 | TGTGCCAGCAGACCCCGGGGGGTAACGACGCAGCCCCAGCATTTT | CASRPRGVTTQPQHF
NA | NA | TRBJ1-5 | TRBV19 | TGTGCCAGTAGTCCCCAGGGGAATCAGCCCCAGCATTTT | CASSPQGNQPQHF
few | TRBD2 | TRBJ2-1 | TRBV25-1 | TGTGCCAGCAGTGAGGCGGGAGAGTCGTACAATGAGCAGTTCTTC | CASSEAGESYNEQFF
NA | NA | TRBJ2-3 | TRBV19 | TGTGCCAGTAGTAAAGCTCCCGGGACAACCACTGGGGCCACAGATACGCAGTATTTT | CASSKAPGTTTGATDTQYF
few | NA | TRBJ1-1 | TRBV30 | TGTGCCTGGTTAGGGAGAGGCACTGAAGCTTTCTTT | CAWLGRGTEAFF